The clone carrying this T cell receptor beta chain was detected only once. The antigen remains undetermined. This sample was taken from a study of spatial heterogeneity in lung cancer. Overall study context: Beta-chain sequences consistently outnumbered alpha-chain sequences in detection. Study-level results: Tumor mutation count correlated with how many alpha and beta TCRs expanded intratumorally. Ubiquitous and regional expanded TCR counts tracked ubiquitous and regional nonsynonymous mutations, respectively.

Unique molecular identifiers tagged every individual TCR cDNA molecule. TCRdb re-analysed the 5' RACE reads in MiXCR, keeping a single row per CDR3 protein. This sample has more than 2,500 distinct CDR3 sequences, with 45% to 50% found just once. Time point given: sample taken at primary tumor resection. The germline V and J ends were trimmed by 1 base and 6 bases, with 10 bases remaining between them. Germline CDR1 and CDR2: SGHDT and YYEEEE. The CDR3 is 13 residues long. The sample in question was lung tumor tissue, obtained at surgery. This sequence joins TRBV5-6 and TRBJ1-2, with D unresolved. The source is a male donor with early-stage non-small cell lung cancer. The CDR3 coding sequence is TGTGCCAGCAGCTTGCTGAGGGCTGATGGCTACACCTTC. Protein sequence: CASSLLRADGYTF.